The TCR beta chain under discussion was sequenced for a study of blood T cell repertoires in COVID-19. With V trimmed by 5 bases and J by 0 bases, 11 bases remained unmatched. The CDR3 runs 17 residues. Germline V gene sequence: CDR1 GTSNPN, CDR2 SVGIG (reference sequence). Using immunoSEQ multiplex PCR, the repertoire was profiled, and TCRdb retains in-frame clones only, with some absent. There are hundreds of thousands of clones in the sample; around 82% occur only once, and 4.5% to 6% lies in the top ten. This sequence was found in a woman of 80 years or more with active or convalescent COVID-19. The specimen sequenced was peripheral blood. V is TRBV30 and J is TRBJ2-1; 9 bases agree with TRBD2. The DNA for the CDR3 is TGTGCCTGGGTTCCAGCGGGAGGCTCGAGCTCCTACAATGAGCAGTTCTTC. This codes for CAWVPAGGSSSYNEQFF.